This passage covers 21 T cell receptor beta chains from one sample sequenced in a study of identical twins. TCRdb used MiXCR to reprocess the 5' RACE reads, holding one entry per CDR3 protein. The profile shows some 660,000 distinct CDR3 sequences, roughly 8% of them singletons. The sample was also reused in another study, on yellow fever vaccine responses in identical twins.

The specimen sequenced was PBMCs. These receptors were taken from a woman between 18 and 30 years old in good health.

This clonotype was detected a few times. The V gene is TRBV29-1, the J gene TRBJ2-7; 7 nucleotides align to TRBD1. Germline-derived CDR1 and CDR2 are SQVTM and ANQGSEA. V lost 6 bases to trimming and J lost 7 bases; unmatched junction nucleotides: 9. This CDR3 is built from 12 residues. Here the CDR3 reads CSVGTADGEQYF. As DNA, the CDR3 is TGCAGCGTAGGGACAGCAGACGGGGAGCAGTACTTC.

The table lists this clonotype with many counts. V and J are TRBV24-1 and TRBJ2-7; 7 nucleotides match TRBD1. The CDR3 runs to 16 residues. Germline V gives CDR1 KGHDR, CDR2 SFDVKD. The V segment lost 5 bases and the J segment 0 bases; nucleotides outside the gene matches: 9. This CDR3 is CATSAPPRDSSYEQYF. The CDR3, as DNA: TGTGCCACCAGTGCCCCACCCCGGGACAGCTCCTACGAGCAGTACTTC.

The gene calls are TRBV14 and TRBJ2-7, with D maybe TRBD2 (6 bases). CDR1 is SGHDN, CDR2 FVKESK, per germline. This CDR3 has 13 amino acids. V lost 6 bases and J 2 bases, leaving 11 bases between the germline ends. The CDR3 sequence is CASRLGGAYEQYF. Written as DNA, the CDR3 is TGTGCCAGCAGACTCGGAGGGGCCTACGAGCAGTACTTC. Complete variable domain (other parts from reference TRBV14 and TRBJ2-7): EAGVTQFPSHSVIEKGQTVTLRCDPISGHDNLYWYRRVMGKEIKFLLHFVKESKQDESGMPNNRFLAERTGGTYSTLKVQPAELEDSGVYFCASRLGGAYEQYFGPGTRLTVT.

This clonotype was recorded many times. The V call is TRBV24-1, the J call TRBJ2-3; 9 positions agree with TRBD1. Germline V CDR1 and CDR2: KGHDR, SFDVKD. The CDR3 spans 17 residues. V shed 4 bases and J 7 bases; nucleotides not matched to a gene: 14. The CDR3 sequence is CATSDLGAGQGRNTQYF. CDR3 bases: TGTGCCACCAGTGACCTGGGAGCGGGACAGGGTAGGAATACGCAGTATTTT.

The chain recombines TRBV4-1 with TRBJ2-5, with D tentatively TRBD1 or TRBD2 (5 bases each). Trimming removed 5 bases at V and 5 bases at J, with 18 bases between. The CDR3 covers 15 residues. The V gene's germline CDR1 is MGHRA and CDR2 YSYEKL. CDR3 sequence (DNA): TGCGCCAGCAGCGAAGCAGGGAGTCGAATGGAGACCCAGTACTTC. Translating it yields CASSEAGSRMETQYF.

This clonotype was detected only a few times. V and J are TRBV12-3 or TRBV12-4 and TRBJ1-1; D unclear. V was shortened by 5 bases and J by 3 bases, with 16 bases between the two germline ends. This CDR3 contains 15 residues. Here the CDR3 DNA reads TGTGCCAGCAGTCCAAATCGGGCGATTTACACTGAAGCTTTCTTT. It yields the protein CASSPNRAIYTEAFF.

The chain uses TRBV5-6 and TRBJ1-6; D gene uncertain. Germline V gene sequence: CDR1 SGHDT, CDR2 YYEEEE. Trimming removed 4 bases from V and 3 bases from J, with 14 bases in between. The length of the CDR3 is 16 residues. CDR3 residues: CASSLQVNSYNSPLHF. In DNA, the CDR3 is TGTGCCAGCAGCCTCCAGGTGAACAGCTATAATTCACCCCTCCACTTT.

This clonotype showed up just a few times. The V and J genes are TRBV6-5 and TRBJ2-7, with TRBD1 identical over 9 bases. CDR3 length equals 14 residues. V lost 4 bases to trimming and J lost 3 bases; unmatched junction nucleotides: 4. Germline CDR1 is MNHEY and CDR2 is SVGAGI. In DNA, the CDR3 is TGTGCCAGCAGTTGGGGACAGGGACGCTACGAGCAGTACTTC. As protein: CASSWGQGRYEQYF.

This clonotype was seen at least ten times. This chain uses TRBV2 with TRBJ2-2; TRBD2 matches 9 bases. V gave up 4 bases and J gave up 1 base; unmatched junction bases: 1. The CDR3 is 15 amino acids. Per the germline V gene, CDR1 is SNHLY and CDR2 is FYNNEI. CDR3 nucleotides: TGTGCCAGCAGTGGACTAGCGGTGAACACCGGGGAGCTGTTTTTT. Translated: CASSGLAVNTGELFF.

The V call is TRBV18, the J call TRBJ2-5; D is possibly TRBD2 (5 bases). Trimming took 3 bases from V and 2 from J, leaving 13 bases between them. The CDR3 extends over 15 amino acids. Germline V gene sequence: CDR1 KGHSH, CDR2 LQKENI. The CDR3 spells CASSPGGGGQETQYF. The CDR3 region has the DNA TGTGCCAGCTCACCCGGTGGAGGTGGACAAGAGACCCAGTACTTC.

The gene calls are TRBV15 and TRBJ1-1; TRBD1 agrees at 8 bases. Germline loops: CDR1 LNHNV, CDR2 YYDKDF (reference sequence). The CDR3 extends over 15 amino acids. With V trimmed by 8 bases and J by 3 bases, 11 bases remained unmatched. The CDR3 protein is CATLRDRWSYTEAFF. The DNA of the CDR3 is TGTGCCACCCTCCGGGACAGGTGGTCTTACACTGAAGCTTTCTTT.

V and J are TRBV6-5 and TRBJ1-3; maybe TRBD1 (6 bases). The CDR3 loop spans 12 amino acids. Trimming cost V 8 bases and J 4 bases, with 9 bases left between them. Germline V CDR1 and CDR2: MNHEY, SVGAGI. Here the CDR3 DNA reads TGTGCCAGCGGGACATCGGGAAACACCATATATTTT. It is translated as CASGTSGNTIYF.

This clonotype was counted at least ten times. The V gene is TRBV18, the J gene TRBJ1-5; 7 bases are a match to TRBD1. The J segment lost 7 bases and the V segment lost 5 bases, leaving 8 bases of the junction unmatched. There are 14 residues in the CDR3. Germline V gene sequence: CDR1 KGHSH, CDR2 LQKENI. CDR3 protein: CASSRQGRDQPQHF. The CDR3 DNA sequence: TGTGCCAGCTCAAGACAGGGAAGGGACCAGCCCCAGCATTTT.

This clonotype was seen a handful of times. The chain has TRBV7-2 and TRBJ1-5, with D possibly being TRBD1 (5 bases). From germline, CDR1 is SGHTA and CDR2 FQGNSA. V gave up 7 bases and J gave up 6 bases, with 22 bases separating them. The CDR3 length is 16 residues. The DNA of the CDR3 is TGTGCCAGCACCCAATATGGGCAGGGACGAGGTCAGCCCCAGCATTTT. This codes for CASTQYGQGRGQPQHF.

This clonotype occurred many times. This sequence joins TRBV7-2 and TRBJ2-4; 8 bases agree with TRBD1. The CDR3 extends over 17 amino acids. V was clipped by 5 bases and J by 10 bases; unmatched bases: 19. Germline-derived CDR1 and CDR2 are SGHTA and FQGNSA. The CDR3 nucleotides are TGTGCCAGCAGCCAGGGGGCCCGCGGGTGGGATTTAGGGATTCAGTACTTC. Protein product: CASSQGARGWDLGIQYF.

This clonotype was counted between two and nine times. This chain links TRBV7-9 with TRBJ1-5, with D perhaps matching TRBD1 (6 bases). From germline, CDR1 is SEHNR and CDR2 FQNEAQ (reference sequence). The CDR3 is 14 amino acids. Trimming shortened V by 5 bases and J by 5 bases, and 13 bases separated the two germline ends. For the CDR3, the DNA is TGTGCCAGCAGCCCCGAGGGGGGGCATCAGCCCCAGCATTTT. Encoded protein: CASSPEGGHQPQHF.

This clonotype was picked up many times. V and J are TRBV15 and TRBJ2-7; 7 bases match TRBD2. V gave up 3 bases and J gave up 1 base; unmatched junction bases: 3. This CDR3 comprises 14 residues. Germline loops: CDR1 LNHNV, CDR2 YYDKDF (reference sequence). This CDR3 reads CATSRTSQSYEQYF. The CDR3, as DNA: TGTGCCACCAGCAGGACTAGCCAATCCTACGAGCAGTACTTC.

This clonotype was seen a few times. The chain joins TRBV4-3 to TRBJ2-6; D is unresolved. CDR3 size: 18 residues. Germline V gene lookup returns CDR1 LGHNA and CDR2 YSLEER. With 0 bases removed from V and 0 bases from J, the gap between germline ends came to 12 bases. CDR3 amino acids: CASSQDLPWHSGANVLTF. The CDR3 nucleotides read TGCGCCAGCAGCCAAGATCTTCCTTGGCACTCTGGGGCCAACGTCCTGACTTTC.

In its sample, this clonotype was seen many times. V usage is TRBV5-1 and J usage is TRBJ2-7; D unclear. CDR1 is SGHRS, CDR2 YFSETQ, per germline. With 1 base removed from V and 1 base from J, the gap between germline ends came to 6 bases. The CDR3 has 13 amino acids. Written as DNA, the CDR3 is TGCGCCAGCAGCTTGCCGAATTCCTACGAGCAGTACTTC. Translated, it gives CASSLPNSYEQYF. The full variable domain, its missing parts supplied by reference TRBV5-1 and TRBJ2-7, is KAGVTQTPRYLIKTRGQQVTLSCSPISGHRSVSWYQQTPGQGLQFLFEYFSETQRNKGNFPGRFSGRQFSNSRSEMNVSTLELGDSALYLCASSLPNSYEQYFGPGTRLTVT.

This clonotype has more than one count but fewer than ten. The rearrangement joins TRBV12-3 or TRBV12-4 to TRBJ2-6; possibly TRBD1 for D (6 bases). Trimming left V 8 bases short and J 0 bases short, with 11 bases between. The CDR3 loop spans 15 amino acids. Here the CDR3 DNA reads TGTGCCAGCCGGGGACAAGTCTCTGGGGCCAACGTCCTGACTTTC. Translating it yields CASRGQVSGANVLTF.

The genes are TRBV6-2 or TRBV6-3 and TRBJ2-3; a weak D match, TRBD2 (6 bases). V was shortened by 7 bases and J by 8 bases, with 10 bases between the two germline ends. Germline V lookup: CDR1 MNHEY, CDR2 SVGEGT. The length of the CDR3 is 11 residues. The chain's CDR3 is CASTGAGTQYF. The CDR3 coding sequence is TGTGCCAGCACTGGAGCGGGTACGCAGTATTTT.